These 11 T cell receptor beta chains came from one sample sequenced in a study of blood T cells in healthy people across ages. Combining a sample-barcoded 5' primer with a J-beta primer mix, a second PCR ran for 7 to 11 cycles. In TCRdb, the 5' RACE reads were re-called with MiXCR into one record per CDR3 protein. The data contain roughly 1,100,000 distinct CDR3 sequences, about 25% of them singletons. This sample was also put to use in a study of T cells of mothers and their children.

The sample consisted of blood. The receptors come from a girl aged 2 to 9 in good health.

The chain carries TRBV29-1 and TRBJ2-5, with TRBD2 as a possible D gene (5 bases). The V gene's germline CDR1 is SQVTM and CDR2 ANQGSEA. This CDR3 region has 12 residues. Trimming left V 4 bases short and J 4 bases short, with 10 bases between. This chain's CDR3 is CSVVGLSETQYF. Written as DNA, the CDR3 is TGCAGCGTTGTCGGACTTTCAGAGACCCAGTACTTC.

This chain joins TRBV4-2 and TRBJ2-1, with D possibly called TRBD1 or TRBD2 (5 bases each). The germline V and J ends were trimmed by 4 bases and 8 bases, with 15 bases remaining between them. This CDR3 region has 14 residues. Germline values: CDR1 LGHNA, CDR2 YNFKEQ. CDR3 DNA sequence: TGTGCCAGCAGCCCCGAAGAGGGGTTCGATGAGCAGTTCTTC. It is translated as CASSPEEGFDEQFF.

This clonotype was counted between two and nine times. The chain joins TRBV4-3 to TRBJ1-2; no clear D. This CDR3 has 14 amino acids. Germline V gene data show CDR1 as LGHNA and CDR2 as YSLEER. V lost 0 bases and J lost 2, with 7 bases in between. In DNA, the CDR3 is TGCGCCAGCAGCCAAGAGGTACGGAACTATGGCTACACCTTC. It specifies CASSQEVRNYGYTF.

In its sample, this clonotype was seen a few times. The rearrangement links TRBV11-2 to TRBJ2-5, with TRBD1 matching over 12 bases. The last part of the DNA fits TRBJ2-1 better; the J call may be wrong. CDR1 is SGHAT and CDR2 is FQNNGV in the germline V gene. The CDR3 has 19 residues. In DNA form, the CDR3 reads TGTGCCAGCAGCTTAGCTACCGGGACAGGGGGCGCAAGGTTAGGAGAGCAGTTCTTC. The encoded protein is CASSLATGTGGARLGEQFF.

The chain links TRBV9 to TRBJ2-1, with 7 bases matching TRBD2. Germline V CDR1 and CDR2: SGDLS, YYNGEE. The J segment lost 5 bases and the V segment lost 0 bases, leaving 14 bases of the junction unmatched. The CDR3 has 18 residues. The chain's CDR3 is CASSVVLGRRHEDNEQFF. CDR3 nucleotides: TGTGCCAGCAGCGTAGTTCTCGGGAGGCGCCACGAGGACAATGAGCAGTTCTTC.

The chain joins TRBV19 to TRBJ2-1; the D gene is possibly TRBD1 (5 bases). The DNA end is a closer match to TRBJ2-7, so the J assignment may be wrong. The CDR3 runs 13 residues. From germline, CDR1 is LNHDA and CDR2 SQIVND (reference sequence). The DNA for the CDR3 is TGTGCCAGTAGGAGGCAGGGAATGCACGAGCAGTACTTC. Encoded protein: CASRRQGMHEQYF.

The gene calls are TRBV29-1 and TRBJ1-2, with TRBD1 identical over 8 bases. CDR1 is SQVTM, CDR2 ANQGSEA, per germline. CDR3 length: 16 amino acids. Trimming removed 4 bases from V and 5 bases from J; junction bases left unmatched: 15. Here the CDR3 DNA reads TGCAGCGTTGCGGTAAGAACAGACAGGGGCTCATATGGCTACACCTTC. This translates into CSVAVRTDRGSYGYTF.

V usage is TRBV25-1 and J usage is TRBJ2-5, with a possible D match to TRBD2 (6 bases). Germline V lookup: CDR1 MGHDK, CDR2 SYGVNS. The V and J ends lost 4 bases and 5 bases respectively, with 11 bases between them. This CDR3 is 13 amino acids long. The CDR3 bases are TGTGCCAGCAGTGCCCTAGGAGGGGAGACCCAGTACTTC. Amino acid sequence: CASSALGGETQYF.

The chain combines TRBV5-1 with TRBJ2-2, with 7 bases matching TRBD1. Germline lookup yields CDR1 SGHRS and CDR2 YFSETQ. The CDR3 has 14 residues. The trim removed 7 bases at V and 2 bases at J, leaving 5 bases unmatched. The CDR3 DNA sequence: TGCGCCAGCCAAGGGACAGACAACACCGGGGAGCTGTTTTTT. Its protein is CASQGTDNTGELFF.

Only a few counts were recorded for this clonotype. The chain uses TRBV12-3 or TRBV12-4 and TRBJ2-3; D is possibly TRBD1 or TRBD2 (6 bases each). CDR3 length: 15 residues. V gave up 3 bases and J gave up 0 bases, with 10 bases separating them. Written as DNA, the CDR3 is TGTGCCAGCAGTTTGTGGGGGGCGAGCACAGATACGCAGTATTTT. It specifies CASSLWGASTDTQYF.

J is TRBJ1-4 and V is TRBV29-1; no clear D gene. Germline V gene data show CDR1 as SQVTM and CDR2 as ANQGSEA. The length of the CDR3 is 12 residues. Trimming cost V 5 bases and J 6 bases, with 10 bases left between them. Here the CDR3 DNA reads TGCAGCGTTTTCAGCGAGGATGAAAAACTGTTTTTT. This gives the protein CSVFSEDEKLFF.